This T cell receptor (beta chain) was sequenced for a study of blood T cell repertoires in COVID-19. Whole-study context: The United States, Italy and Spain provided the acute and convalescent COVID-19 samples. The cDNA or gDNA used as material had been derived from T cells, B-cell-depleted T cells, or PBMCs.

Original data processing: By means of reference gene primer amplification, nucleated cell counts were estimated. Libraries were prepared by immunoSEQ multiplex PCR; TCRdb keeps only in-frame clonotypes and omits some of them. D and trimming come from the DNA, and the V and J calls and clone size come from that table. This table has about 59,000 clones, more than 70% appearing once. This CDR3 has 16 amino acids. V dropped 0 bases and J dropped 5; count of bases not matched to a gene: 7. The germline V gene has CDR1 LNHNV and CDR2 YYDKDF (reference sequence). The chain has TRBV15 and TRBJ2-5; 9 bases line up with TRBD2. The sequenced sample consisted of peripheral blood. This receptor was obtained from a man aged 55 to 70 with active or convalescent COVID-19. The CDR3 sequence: CATSRDGAGGLETQYF. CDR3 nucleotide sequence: TGTGCCACCAGCAGAGATGGTGCGGGGGGGTTGGAGACCCAGTACTTC. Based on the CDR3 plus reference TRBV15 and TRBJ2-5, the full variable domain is DAMVIQNPRYQVTQFGKPVTLSCSQTLNHNVMYWYQQKSSQAPKLLFHYYDKDFNNEADTPDNFQSRRPNTSFCFLDIRSPGLGDTAMYLCATSRDGAGGLETQYFGPGTRLLVL.